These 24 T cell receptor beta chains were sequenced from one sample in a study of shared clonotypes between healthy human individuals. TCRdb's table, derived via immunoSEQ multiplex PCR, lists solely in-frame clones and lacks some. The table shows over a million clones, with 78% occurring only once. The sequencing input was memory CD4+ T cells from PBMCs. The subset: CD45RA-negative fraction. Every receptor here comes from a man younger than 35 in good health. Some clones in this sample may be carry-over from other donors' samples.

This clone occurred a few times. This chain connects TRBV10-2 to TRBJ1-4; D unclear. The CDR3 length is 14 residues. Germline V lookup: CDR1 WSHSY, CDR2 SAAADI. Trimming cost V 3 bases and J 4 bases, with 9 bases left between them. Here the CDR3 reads CASSDRGYNEKLFF. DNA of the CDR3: TGCGCCAGCAGTGACAGAGGCTATAATGAAAAACTGTTTTTT.

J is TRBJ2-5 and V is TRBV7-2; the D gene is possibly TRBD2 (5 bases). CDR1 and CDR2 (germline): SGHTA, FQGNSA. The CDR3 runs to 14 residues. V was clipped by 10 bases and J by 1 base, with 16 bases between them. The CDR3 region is CATQAGPSQETQYF. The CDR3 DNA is TGTGCCACCCAGGCGGGCCCAAGCCAAGAGACCCAGTACTTC.

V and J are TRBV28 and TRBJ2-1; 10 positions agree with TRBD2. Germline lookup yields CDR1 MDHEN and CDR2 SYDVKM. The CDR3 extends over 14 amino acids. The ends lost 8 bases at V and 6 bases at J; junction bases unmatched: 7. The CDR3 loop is CASGRTSGFNEQFF. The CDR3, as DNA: TGTGCCAGCGGGAGGACTAGCGGCTTCAATGAGCAGTTCTTC.

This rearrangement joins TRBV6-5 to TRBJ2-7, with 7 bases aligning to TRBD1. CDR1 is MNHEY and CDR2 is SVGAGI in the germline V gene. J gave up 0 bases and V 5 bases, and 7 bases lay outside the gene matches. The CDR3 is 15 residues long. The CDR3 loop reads CASSQGQLSSYEQYF. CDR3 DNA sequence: TGTGCCAGCAGTCAGGGACAGTTGAGCTCCTACGAGCAGTACTTC.

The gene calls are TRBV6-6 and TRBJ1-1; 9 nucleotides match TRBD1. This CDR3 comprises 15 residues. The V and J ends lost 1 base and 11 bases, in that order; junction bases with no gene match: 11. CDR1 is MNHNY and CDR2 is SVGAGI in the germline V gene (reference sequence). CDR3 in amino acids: CASSYLHRGRMEAFF. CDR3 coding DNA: TGTGCCAGCAGTTACTTACACAGGGGGCGGATGGAGGCTTTCTTT.

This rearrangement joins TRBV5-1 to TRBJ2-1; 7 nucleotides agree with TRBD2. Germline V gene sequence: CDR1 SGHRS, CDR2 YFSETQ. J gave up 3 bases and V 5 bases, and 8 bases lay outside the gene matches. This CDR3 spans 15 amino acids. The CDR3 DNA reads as TGCGCCAGCAGTTTTGGGGACTACATCTACAATGAGCAGTTCTTC. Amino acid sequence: CASSFGDYIYNEQFF. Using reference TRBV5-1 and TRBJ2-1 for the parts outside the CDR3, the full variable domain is KAGVTQTPRYLIKTRGQQVTLSCSPISGHRSVSWYQQTPGQGLQFLFEYFSETQRNKGNFPGRFSGRQFSNSRSEMNVSTLELGDSALYLCASSFGDYIYNEQFFGPGTRLTVL.

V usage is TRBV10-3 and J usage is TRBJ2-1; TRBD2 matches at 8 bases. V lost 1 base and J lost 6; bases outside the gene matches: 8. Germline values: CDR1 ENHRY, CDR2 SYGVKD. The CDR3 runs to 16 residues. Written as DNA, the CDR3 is TGTGCCATCAGTGAGTTTGAAGCGGGAGTATCCAATGAGCAGTTCTTC. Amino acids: CAISEFEAGVSNEQFF.

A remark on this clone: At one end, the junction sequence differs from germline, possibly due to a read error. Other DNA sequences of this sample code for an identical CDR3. The CDR3 DNA is TGTGCCTGGAGTAGCACGGGAGGAGAGATAATCACAGACACGCAGTATTTT. This translates into CAWSSTGGEIITDTQYF. The chain carries TRBV30 and TRBJ2-3; 7 nucleotides line up with TRBD2. The CDR3 covers 17 residues. Germline-derived CDR1 and CDR2 are GTSNPN and SVGIG (reference sequence).

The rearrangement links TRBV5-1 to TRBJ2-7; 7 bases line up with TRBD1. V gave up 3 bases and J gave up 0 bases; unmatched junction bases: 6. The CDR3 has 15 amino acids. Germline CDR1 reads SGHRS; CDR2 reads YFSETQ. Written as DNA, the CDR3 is TGCGCCAGCAGCTCCCCGACAGGGATCTCCTACGAGCAGTACTTC. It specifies CASSSPTGISYEQYF.

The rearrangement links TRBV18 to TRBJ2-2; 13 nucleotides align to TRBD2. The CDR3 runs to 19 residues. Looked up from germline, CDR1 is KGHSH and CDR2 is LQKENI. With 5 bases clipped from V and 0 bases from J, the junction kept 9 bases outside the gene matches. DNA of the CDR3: TGTGCCAGCTCAGCACAGACTAGCGGGAGGCCCGCGAACACCGGGGAGCTGTTTTTT. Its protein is CASSAQTSGRPANTGELFF.

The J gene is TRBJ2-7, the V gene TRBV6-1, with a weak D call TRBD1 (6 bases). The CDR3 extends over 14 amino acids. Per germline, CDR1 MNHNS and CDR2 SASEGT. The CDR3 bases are TGTGCAGATGCAACCGGGACACAACCCTACGAGCAGTACTTC. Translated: CADATGTQPYEQYF.

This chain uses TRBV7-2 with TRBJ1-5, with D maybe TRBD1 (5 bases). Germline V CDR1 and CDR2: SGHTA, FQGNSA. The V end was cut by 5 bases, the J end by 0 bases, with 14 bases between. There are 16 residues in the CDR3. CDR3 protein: CASSPPDSYSNQPQHF. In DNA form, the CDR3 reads TGTGCCAGCAGCCCTCCAGACAGCTATAGCAATCAGCCCCAGCATTTT. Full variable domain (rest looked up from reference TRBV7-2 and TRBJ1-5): GAGVSQSPSNKVTEKGKDVELRCDPISGHTALYWYRQSLGQGLEFLIYFQGNSAPDKSGLPSDRFSAERTGGSVSTLTIQRTQQEDSAVYLCASSPPDSYSNQPQHFGDGTRLSIL.

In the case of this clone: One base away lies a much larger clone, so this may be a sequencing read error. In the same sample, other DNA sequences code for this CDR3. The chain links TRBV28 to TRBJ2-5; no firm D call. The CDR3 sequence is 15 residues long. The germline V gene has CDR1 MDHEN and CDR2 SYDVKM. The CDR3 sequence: CATARSGRVGETQYF. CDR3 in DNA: TGTGCTACCGCGAGATCTGGTAGGGTTGGAGAGACCCAGTACTTC.

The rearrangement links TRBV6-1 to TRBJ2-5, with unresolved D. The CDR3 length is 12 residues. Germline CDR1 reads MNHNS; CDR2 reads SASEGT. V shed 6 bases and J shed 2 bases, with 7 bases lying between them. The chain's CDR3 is CASRLTQETQYF. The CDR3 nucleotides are TGTGCCAGCAGGCTCACTCAAGAGACCCAGTACTTC.

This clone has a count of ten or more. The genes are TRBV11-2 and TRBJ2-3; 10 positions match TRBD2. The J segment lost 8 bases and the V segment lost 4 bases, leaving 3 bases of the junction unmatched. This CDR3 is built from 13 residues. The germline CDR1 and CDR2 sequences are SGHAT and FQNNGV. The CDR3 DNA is TGTGCCAGCAGCTCCTCTAGCGGGGGTACGCAGTATTTT. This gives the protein CASSSSSGGTQYF. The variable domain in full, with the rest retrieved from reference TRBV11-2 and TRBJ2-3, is EAGVAQSPRYKIIEKRQSVAFWCNPISGHATLYWYQQILGQGPKLLIQFQNNGVVDDSQLPKDRFSAERLKGVDSTLKIQPAKLEDSAVYLCASSSSSGGTQYFGPGTRLTVL.

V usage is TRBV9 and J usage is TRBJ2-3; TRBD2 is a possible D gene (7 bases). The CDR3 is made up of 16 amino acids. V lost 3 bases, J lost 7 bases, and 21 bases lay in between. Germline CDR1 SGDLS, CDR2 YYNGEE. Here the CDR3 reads CASSARGDMPPNTQYF. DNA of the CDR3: TGTGCCAGCAGCGCCCGGGGGGACATGCCCCCTAATACGCAGTATTTT.

The CDR3 DNA sequence: TGTGCCTGGAGTGGGGGACATGTGGAGACCCAGTACTTC. Protein sequence: CAWSGGHVETQYF. The chain carries TRBV30 and TRBJ2-5; tentatively, D is TRBD1 (6 bases). With 1 base removed from V and 5 bases from J, the gap between germline ends came to 11 bases. Per the germline V gene, CDR1 is GTSNPN and CDR2 is SVGIG (reference sequence). The CDR3 contains 13 residues.

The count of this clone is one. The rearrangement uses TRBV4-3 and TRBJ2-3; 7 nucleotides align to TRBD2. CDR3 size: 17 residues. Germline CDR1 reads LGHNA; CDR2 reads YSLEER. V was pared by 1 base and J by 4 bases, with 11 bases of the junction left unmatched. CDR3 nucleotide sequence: TGCGCCAGCAGCCAAGGGTACCGGCGGGAGTGGGCAGATACGCAGTATTTT. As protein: CASSQGYRREWADTQYF.

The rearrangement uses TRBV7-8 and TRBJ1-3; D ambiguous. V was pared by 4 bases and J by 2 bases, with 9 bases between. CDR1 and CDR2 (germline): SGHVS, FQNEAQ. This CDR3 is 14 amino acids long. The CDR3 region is CASSSVVPGNTIYF. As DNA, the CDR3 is TGTGCCAGCAGCTCTGTGGTCCCTGGAAACACCATATATTTT.

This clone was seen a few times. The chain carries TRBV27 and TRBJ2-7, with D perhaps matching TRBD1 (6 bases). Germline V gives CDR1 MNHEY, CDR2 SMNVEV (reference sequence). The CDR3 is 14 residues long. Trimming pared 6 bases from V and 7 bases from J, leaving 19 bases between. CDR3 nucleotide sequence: TGTGCCAGCAGACGACAGGACTTGTCTGGTGAGCAGTACTTC. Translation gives CASRRQDLSGEQYF.

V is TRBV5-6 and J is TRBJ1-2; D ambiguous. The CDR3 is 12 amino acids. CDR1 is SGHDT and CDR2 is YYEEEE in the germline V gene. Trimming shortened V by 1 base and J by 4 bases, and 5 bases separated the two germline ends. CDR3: CASSLRLYGYTF. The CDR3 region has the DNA TGTGCCAGCAGCTTGCGGCTCTATGGCTACACCTTC.

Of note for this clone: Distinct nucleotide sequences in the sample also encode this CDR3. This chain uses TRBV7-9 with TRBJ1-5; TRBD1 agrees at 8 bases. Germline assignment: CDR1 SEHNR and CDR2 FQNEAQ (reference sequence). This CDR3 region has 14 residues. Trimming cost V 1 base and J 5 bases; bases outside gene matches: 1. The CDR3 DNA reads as TGTGCCAGCAGCTTAGGGACAGGGTATCAGCCCCAGCATTTT. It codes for CASSLGTGYQPQHF. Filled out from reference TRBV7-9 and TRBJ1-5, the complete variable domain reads DTGVSQNPRHKITKRGQNVTFRCDPISEHNRLYWYRQTLGQGPEFLTYFQNEAQLEKSRLLSDRFSAERPKGSFSTLEIQRTEQGDSAMYLCASSLGTGYQPQHFGDGTRLSIL.

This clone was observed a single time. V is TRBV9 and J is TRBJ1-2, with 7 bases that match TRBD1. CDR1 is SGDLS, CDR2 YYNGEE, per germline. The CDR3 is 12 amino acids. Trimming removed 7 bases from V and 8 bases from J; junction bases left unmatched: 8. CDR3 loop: CASAGGSGGYTF. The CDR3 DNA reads TGTGCCAGCGCAGGGGGATCGGGCGGCTACACCTTC.

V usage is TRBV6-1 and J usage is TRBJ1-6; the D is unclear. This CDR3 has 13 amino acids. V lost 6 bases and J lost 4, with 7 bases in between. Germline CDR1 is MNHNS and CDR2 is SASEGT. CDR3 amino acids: CASRTSYNSPLHF. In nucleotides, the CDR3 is TGTGCCAGCAGGACAAGTTATAATTCACCCCTCCACTTT.